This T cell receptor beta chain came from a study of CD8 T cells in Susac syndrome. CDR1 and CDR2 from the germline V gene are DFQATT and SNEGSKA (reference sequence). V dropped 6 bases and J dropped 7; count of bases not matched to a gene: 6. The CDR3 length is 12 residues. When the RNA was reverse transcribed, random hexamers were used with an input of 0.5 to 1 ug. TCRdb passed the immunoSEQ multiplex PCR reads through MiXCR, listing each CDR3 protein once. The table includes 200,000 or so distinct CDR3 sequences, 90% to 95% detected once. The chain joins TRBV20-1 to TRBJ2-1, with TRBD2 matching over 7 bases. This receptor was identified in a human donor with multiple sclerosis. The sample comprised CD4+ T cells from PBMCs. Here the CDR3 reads CSAPGTTNEQFF. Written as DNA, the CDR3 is TGCAGTGCCCCCGGGACTACAAATGAGCAGTTCTTC.